The clone carrying this T cell receptor (beta chain) was detected only a few times. What it recognizes is unknown. For the second PCR, which ran for roughly 7 to 11 cycles, a sample-barcoded 5' primer and a J-beta primer mix were used. TCRdb re-called the 5' RACE reads through MiXCR, storing one row per CDR3 protein. The sample holds roughly 800,000 distinct CDR3 sequences, 58% seen once. These data originate in a study of blood T cells in healthy people across ages. Points from the study as a whole: Estimates based on one million T cells were treated as lower bounds.

Germline values: CDR1 SEHNR, CDR2 FQNEAQ (reference sequence). V lost 0 bases, J lost 5 bases, and 10 bases lay in between. The CDR3 covers 14 residues. PBMCs were isolated at a quantity of at least 7 million per sample. The rearrangement uses TRBV7-9 and TRBJ1-2; D ambiguous. The TCR sequence derives from a young man in good health. Sequenced sample: blood. The CDR3 sequence: CASSLAYQFYGYTF. In nucleotides, the CDR3 is TGTGCCAGCAGCTTAGCCTATCAATTTTATGGCTACACCTTC. The variable domain in full, with the rest retrieved from reference TRBV7-9 and TRBJ1-2, is DTGVSQNPRHKITKRGQNVTFRCDPISEHNRLYWYRQTLGQGPEFLTYFQNEAQLEKSRLLSDRFSAERPKGSFSTLEIQRTEQGDSAMYLCASSLAYQFYGYTFGSGTRLTVV.